This paragraph reports one TCR beta chain. The antigen it recognizes is unknown. No base qualities exist here, and no much larger clone lies one base off it. The sample comes from a study of blood T cell repertoires in COVID-19 (dated by TCRdb to the early 2020s). In terms of the full investigation: The collaborator samples originated in the United States, Italy and Spain and spanned the acute and convalescent phases of COVID-19. HLA class I and class II types, where available, came from metadata supplied by the sample provider rather than from assay-based typing. The material from the prospective study consisted of cDNA or gDNA derived from T cells, B-cell-depleted T cells, or PBMCs. Subjects who had been exposed to COVID-19, were actively infected with it, or had recovered from it provided the deeply sampled blood TCRbeta repertoires that made up the dataset. The repertoires were made available in a free public database intended to serve as a resource for research on the immune response to SARS-CoV-2. Samples were obtained from the ongoing ImmuneRACE study (first 160 participants) and from approximately 1,200 subjects provided by 6 global collaborators. A de-identified subject ID, COVID-19 status, age in years and sex were almost always included in the sample metadata.

Study-wide conclusions, independent of this receptor: How much clinical and demographic metadata was included differed by source and by participant, and the metadata was provided uncurated.

The CDR3 contains 14 residues, cysteine and phenylalanine counted. The only DNA kept is the CDR3, 42 bases in frame from the first base. CDR1 ENHRY and CDR2 SYGVKD were looked up in the germline V gene. Trimming takes 4 bases from V and 1 base from J, and the germline ends sit 8 bases apart. One collaborating source in Seattle enrolled patients while the patients were actively infected and followed the patients over time throughout the course of disease. Each collaborating institution followed its own protocols to collect whole blood in K2EDTA tubes. For TCRbeta analysis, collaborators shipped samples in one of three forms: frozen whole blood, isolated PBMCs, or DNA extracted from either of those sample types. The immunoSEQ Assay, a bias-controlled multiplex PCR, was used to amplify TCRbeta CDR3 regions from genomic DNA. The published analysis was carried out like this. Within the assay, amplification of reference gene primers was used to estimate how many nucleated cells each sample contained. To quantify the absolute abundance of each unique TCRbeta CDR3 rearrangement, sequence reads were collapsed and filtered. For each sample, productive Simpson clonality was calculated by taking the square root of Simpson's diversity index across productive rearrangements. TCRdb obtained this table from immuneACCESS and retained in-frame rearrangements with V and J assigned. These tables miss some clones; where compared with another copy, unresolved V genes account for less than half of the shortfall, and the remainder is unexplained. V and J calls and clone size are given by that table; D and trimming were obtained from the DNA. Counted in this sample were about 210,000 clones; about 81% of them appeared once. 5.2% of the sample is in the top ten clones.

The chain joins TRBV10-3 to TRBJ1-3; matching of 6 bases hints at TRBD1 as the D gene. This receptor was identified in a woman between 70 and 85 years old with COVID-19, enrolled during active disease. Sequencing was performed on peripheral blood. The DNA reads as follows: TGTGCCATCAGTGCAGGGGTTTCTGGAAACACCATATATTTT. This encodes CAISAGVSGNTIYF.